These T cell receptor beta chains were read from a single sample in a study of T-cell reconstitution after alpha-beta-depleted transplantation in children. TCRdb recomputed calls from the PCR reads with MiXCR, one row per CDR3 protein. The sample lists 500,000 or so distinct CDR3 sequences; about 31% were seen once. Sequenced material: PBMCs from the stem cell graft donor, taken from the stem cell graft. The receptors derive from a human donor who donated a stem cell graft to a child with aplastic anemia. The CDR3 runs from the conserved cysteine through the conserved F or W. A D gene is named only where the DNA matches it firmly. Some rows have no size entry. The others give once, few or many, or a class for an expanded clone.

j_call v_call d_call clone_size cdr3_aa cdr3_nt
TRBJ1-1 TRBV7-2 - - CASSPGFAEHTEAFF TGTGCCAGCAGCCCTGGCTTTGCAGAGCACACTGAAGCTTTCTTT
TRBJ1-1 TRBV12-3/TRBV12-4 TRBD1 - CASSIDMTGVAEVFF TGTGCCAGCAGTATAGATATGACAGGGGTCGCTGAAGTTTTCTTT
TRBJ2-3 TRBV9 - - CASSPGIDTQYF TGTGCCAGCAGCCCGGGGATTGATACGCAGTATTTT
TRBJ2-1 TRBV12-3/TRBV12-4 - few CASRERVSSYNEQFF TGTGCCAGCAGGGAGCGGGTGAGCTCCTACAATGAGCAGTTCTTC
TRBJ2-5 TRBV5-5 - - CASSFQWGQTETQYF TGTGCCAGCAGCTTTCAATGGGGACAAACCGAGACCCAGTACTTC
TRBJ1-4 TRBV7-2 - few CASSPGASNEKLFF TGTGCCAGCAGCCCGGGTGCGTCTAATGAAAAACTGTTTTTT
TRBJ2-1 TRBV7-3 TRBD2 few CASSSRTSGPYNEQFF TGTGCCAGCAGCTCCAGGACTAGCGGGCCATACAATGAGCAGTTCTTC
TRBJ2-2 TRBV30 - - CACTDQGPGELFF TGTGCCTGTACTGATCAGGGCCCCGGGGAGCTGTTTTTT
TRBJ1-2 TRBV9 - - CASSFRDGANYGYTF TGTGCCAGCAGCTTCCGGGACGGCGCTAACTATGGCTACACCTTC
TRBJ2-3 TRBV12-3/TRBV12-4 - - CASKSGGTDTQYF TGTGCCAGCAAGAGCGGAGGCACAGATACGCAGTATTTT
TRBJ1-2 TRBV20-1 - few CSARVRGPDGYTF TGCAGTGCTAGAGTCAGGGGCCCGGACGGCTACACCTTC
TRBJ1-1 TRBV20-1 - - CSAEGGHHTEAFF TGCAGTGCGGAGGGGGGACACCACACTGAAGCTTTCTTT
TRBJ1-3 TRBV6-5 TRBD1 few CASSYRTGARFGNTIYF TGTGCCAGCAGTTACCGGACAGGGGCTCGGTTTGGAAACACCATATATTTT
TRBJ2-7 TRBV20-1 - - CSARARPREPSGDEQYF TGCAGTGCTAGAGCCCGCCCCAGGGAGCCCTCCGGGGACGAGCAGTACTTC
TRBJ2-1 TRBV7-2 TRBD1 - CASSLTGTGVPYNEQFF TGTGCCAGCAGCTTAACCGGGACAGGGGTTCCCTACAATGAGCAGTTCTTC
TRBJ1-2 TRBV29-1 TRBD1 few CSVDRVQGYTF TGCAGCGTCGACAGGGTCCAAGGCTACACCTTC
TRBJ2-1 TRBV29-1 TRBD2 - CSVRTSQAKSYNEQFF TGCAGCGTTCGGACTAGTCAGGCGAAATCCTACAATGAGCAGTTCTTC
TRBJ2-1 TRBV7-2 TRBD1 few CASTRIQGQGGNEQFF TGTGCCAGCACCCGGATACAGGGACAGGGGGGAAATGAGCAGTTCTTC
TRBJ2-7 TRBV5-6 TRBD2 few CASTSGGRALNEQYF TGTGCCAGCACCAGCGGGGGGAGGGCCCTCAACGAGCAGTACTTC
TRBJ2-5 TRBV14 TRBD1 few CASSQSRDSFQYF TGTGCCAGCAGCCAGTCCCGGGACAGTTTCCAGTACTTC
TRBJ2-4 TRBV19 TRBD1 few CASSMWTGHDRNIQYF TGTGCCAGTAGTATGTGGACAGGGCACGATCGAAACATTCAGTACTTC
TRBJ2-1 TRBV25-1 TRBD2 few CASSDSRLAGSSYNEQFF TGTGCCAGCAGTGATAGTAGACTAGCGGGGAGCTCCTACAATGAGCAGTTCTTC
TRBJ2-1 TRBV10-2 - few CASRGPVGIVSSLNNEQFF TGCGCCAGCAGAGGACCTGTGGGAATAGTAAGCAGTCTAAACAATGAGCAGTTCTTC
TRBJ1-5 TRBV29-1 - - CSVEFSVNQPQHF TGCAGCGTTGAATTTAGCGTCAATCAGCCCCAGCATTTT
TRBJ1-2 TRBV6-2/TRBV6-3 - - CASSYSTGSIYGYTF TGTGCCAGCAGTTATTCGACAGGCTCGATCTATGGCTACACCTTC
TRBJ2-6 TRBV20-1 - few CSAREGSGANVLTF TGCAGTGCTAGAGAAGGCTCTGGGGCCAACGTCCTGACTTTC
TRBJ1-4 TRBV18 TRBD1 few CASSPGQMATNEKLFF TGTGCCAGCTCGCCGGGACAGATGGCAACTAATGAAAAACTGTTTTTT
TRBJ2-3 TRBV5-4 - few CASSFPGAGTDTQYF TGTGCCAGCAGCTTTCCGGGAGCTGGCACAGATACGCAGTATTTT
TRBJ2-7 TRBV29-1 - - CSAVKQGYEQYF TGCAGCGCCGTCAAACAGGGTTACGAGCAGTACTTC
TRBJ2-7 TRBV6-2/TRBV6-3 TRBD2 - CASREAGLAGVFEQYF TGTGCCAGCAGGGAGGCTGGACTAGCGGGAGTTTTCGAGCAGTACTTC
TRBJ1-4 TRBV12-3/TRBV12-4 TRBD1 - CASSSGQGVTNEKLFF TGTGCCAGCAGTTCGGGACAGGGGGTCACTAATGAAAAACTGTTTTTT
TRBJ2-5 TRBV7-2 - few CASTPWGHRQETQYF TGTGCCAGCACCCCCTGGGGACACCGACAGGAGACCCAGTACTTC
TRBJ1-5 TRBV30 - - CAWSVDSNQPQHF TGTGCCTGGAGTGTAGATAGCAATCAGCCCCAGCATTTT
TRBJ2-7 TRBV6-2/TRBV6-3 TRBD2 few CASSYRLAGSYEQYF TGTGCCAGCAGTTACCGACTAGCGGGTTCCTACGAGCAGTACTTC
TRBJ2-1 TRBV11-2 - few CASSWGPGVSYNEQFF TGTGCCAGCAGCTGGGGCCCGGGTGTAAGCTACAATGAGCAGTTCTTC
TRBJ2-1 TRBV7-2 - - CASSLRGAYNEQFF TGTGCCAGCAGCTTAAGGGGGGCCTACAATGAGCAGTTCTTC
TRBJ2-1 TRBV7-7 - few CASSDTRGEQFF TGTGCCAGCAGCGACACAAGGGGCGAGCAGTTCTTC
TRBJ2-1 TRBV11-3 TRBD1 - CASSPWDSPYNEQFF TGTGCCAGCAGCCCATGGGACAGCCCTTACAATGAGCAGTTCTTC
TRBJ1-5 TRBV12-3/TRBV12-4 - - CASSLSSGGYNQPQHF TGTGCCAGCAGTTTATCATCCGGGGGCTACAATCAGCCCCAGCATTTT
TRBJ2-3 TRBV2 - - CAIYRGTDTQYF TGTGCCATCTACAGGGGCACAGATACGCAGTATTTT
TRBJ1-2 TRBV6-1 TRBD1 - CASSPGTGGANYGYTF TGTGCCAGCAGTCCCGGGACAGGGGGGGCAAACTATGGCTACACCTTC
TRBJ2-7 TRBV20-1 TRBD1 - CSARRGTGTDRGPPYEQYF TGCAGTGCTAGAAGAGGTACGGGTACCGACAGGGGCCCACCCTACGAGCAGTACTTC
TRBJ2-5 TRBV6-1 TRBD2 - CASSRSGLAGGPTGETQYF TGTGCCAGCAGCCGATCGGGACTAGCGGGAGGCCCTACGGGAGAGACCCAGTACTTC
TRBJ1-4 TRBV4-3 TRBD1 few CASSQEGDRNNEKLFF TGCGCCAGCAGCCAAGAGGGGGACAGGAACAATGAAAAACTGTTTTTT
TRBJ2-6 TRBV5-1 - many CASSLGGSGANVLTF TGTGCCAGCAGCTTAGGGGGCTCTGGGGCCAACGTCCTGACTTTC
TRBJ2-5 TRBV11-2 TRBD1 few CASSLRGTGAQETQYF TGTGCCAGCAGCTTACGAGGGACAGGGGCCCAAGAGACCCAGTACTTC